These T cell receptor beta chains were read from a single sample in a study of blood T cells in healthy people across ages. TCRdb ran MiXCR on the 5' RACE reads and lists one entry per CDR3 protein. This sample yields about 1.8 million distinct CDR3 sequences, of which about 49% are seen a single time; approximately 2.1% belongs to the top ten. The sample was blood. These receptor sequences come from a woman aged 40 to 50 in good health. CDR3s include the opening cysteine and the closing phenylalanine or tryptophan. Fields, in order: CDR3 length, J gene, clone size, D gene, V gene, CDR3 protein, CDR3 DNA. D genes are given only for firm matches. Expanded clones are given a class, and other clones once, few, many or no size at all.

>15|TRBJ1-2|NA|NA|TRBV11-1
CASSSTRGFNYGYTF
TGTGCCAGCAGCTCCACCCGGGGGTTTAACTATGGCTACACCTTC
>12|TRBJ1-2|NA|NA|TRBV28
CASSLLGNGYTF
TGTGCCAGCAGTTTATTGGGGAATGGCTACACCTTC
>16|TRBJ1-2|NA|NA|TRBV20-1
CSASRGMEGQVYGYTF
TGCAGTGCTAGTAGGGGAATGGAGGGCCAAGTCTATGGCTACACCTTC
>14|TRBJ1-2|NA|NA|TRBV3-1
CASSQGRTAGGYTF
TGTGCCAGCAGCCAGGGACGTACGGCGGGAGGCTACACCTTC
>13|TRBJ2-1|NA|NA|TRBV10-1
CASSESPGYEQFF
TGCGCCAGCAGTGAGTCCCCGGGATATGAGCAGTTCTTC
>15|TRBJ1-4|NA|NA|TRBV5-1
CASSLNTGTNEKLFF
TGCGCCAGCAGCCTAAACACGGGAACAAATGAAAAACTGTTTTTT
>17|TRBJ2-6|NA|TRBD1|TRBV20-1
CSARQPWTGFGANVLTF
TGCAGTGCTAGACAACCTTGGACAGGGTTTGGGGCCAACGTCCTGACTTTC
>13|TRBJ1-2|NA|NA|TRBV6-6
CASSYSNNYGYTF
TGTGCCAGCAGTTACAGCAATAACTATGGCTACACCTTC
>13|TRBJ2-1|few|NA|TRBV25-1
CASRNPFYNEQFF
TGTGCCAGCCGTAATCCCTTCTACAATGAGCAGTTCTTC
>15|TRBJ2-1|once|NA|TRBV5-1
CASSSTTGSNNEQFF
TGCGCCAGCAGCTCGACGACAGGAAGCAACAATGAGCAGTTCTTC
>16|TRBJ2-1|few|TRBD2|TRBV28
CASSSLAPLLYNEQFF
TGTGCCAGCAGTTCACTAGCGCCCCTCCTCTACAATGAGCAGTTCTTC
>17|TRBJ2-7|NA|TRBD2|TRBV4-1
CASSQEGLAGVPYEQYF
TGCGCCAGCAGCCAAGAGGGACTAGCGGGGGTCCCCTACGAGCAGTACTTC
>16|TRBJ2-3|few|TRBD1|TRBV7-2
CASSLYGTANTDTQYF
TGTGCCAGCAGCTTATATGGGACAGCCAATACAGATACGCAGTATTTT
>15|TRBJ1-2|NA|NA|TRBV9
CASSVGDGGNYGYTF
TGTGCCAGCAGCGTAGGGGACGGCGGAAACTATGGCTACACCTTC
>18|TRBJ2-7|NA|TRBD2|TRBV9
CASSSGLAGPFSSYEQYF
TGTGCCAGCAGCTCCGGACTAGCGGGCCCCTTTAGCTCCTACGAGCAGTACTTC
>15|TRBJ1-2|NA|TRBD1|TRBV10-3
CAISEPGTGGDGYTF
TGTGCCATCAGTGAGCCCGGCACAGGGGGGGATGGCTACACCTTC
>14|TRBJ1-2|NA|NA|TRBV5-1
CASSIGTYVSGYTF
TGCGCCAGCAGCATCGGGACATATGTGAGTGGCTACACCTTC
>10|TRBJ1-1|few|NA|TRBV6-2/TRBV6-3
CASGGIVAFF
TGTGCCAGCGGTGGAATTGTAGCTTTCTTT
>16|TRBJ2-5|NA|NA|TRBV7-9
CASSLEARQLQEAQYF
TGTGCCAGCAGCTTAGAAGCGCGGCAATTACAAGAGGCCCAGTACTTC
>13|TRBJ2-5|NA|NA|TRBV6-6
CASSDSSRETQYF
TGTGCCAGCAGTGACTCGTCGCGGGAGACCCAGTACTTC
>15|TRBJ2-3|NA|TRBD2|TRBV7-2
CASSLEAGGFYTQYF
TGTGCCAGCAGCTTAGAAGCGGGGGGGTTCTATACGCAGTATTTT
>13|TRBJ2-1|NA|TRBD2|TRBV12-3/TRBV12-4
CASSQGSGVLGFF
TGTGCCAGCAGTCAAGGTAGCGGGGTCCTTGGGTTCTTC
>18|TRBJ2-5|few|TRBD2|TRBV11-2
CASSLEAQGLAGLETQYF
TGTGCCAGCAGCTTAGAGGCTCAGGGACTAGCGGGGCTGGAGACCCAGTACTTC
>16|TRBJ2-5|NA|TRBD2|TRBV20-1
CSATNTRTSVPETQYF
TGCAGTGCTACCAACACACGGACTAGCGTCCCAGAGACCCAGTACTTC
>13|TRBJ2-7|NA|NA|TRBV6-2/TRBV6-3
CASRPGYSYEQYF
TGTGCCAGCAGACCGGGCTACTCCTACGAGCAGTACTTC
>15|TRBJ2-5|NA|NA|TRBV12-3/TRBV12-4
CASSLSVASWETQYF
TGTGCCAGCAGTTTATCGGTGGCTAGCTGGGAGACCCAGTACTTC
>13|TRBJ2-1|NA|TRBD1|TRBV29-1
CSVGTGTVKEQFF
TGCAGCGTTGGGACAGGGACAGTGAAGGAGCAGTTCTTC
>13|TRBJ1-4|NA|NA|TRBV18
CASSPSGNEKLFF
TGTGCCAGCTCACCATCGGGGAATGAAAAACTGTTTTTT
>14|TRBJ2-5|few|TRBD2|TRBV29-1
CSVGTPGLAETQYF
TGCAGCGTGGGTACCCCGGGACTAGCAGAGACCCAGTACTTC
>16|TRBJ2-7|few|TRBD1|TRBV4-3
CASSQDSTGTAYEQYF
TGCGCCAGCAGCCAAGACTCGACAGGGACCGCCTACGAGCAGTACTTC
>16|TRBJ2-3|once|TRBD1|TRBV5-1
CAGSPTGGRGTDTQYF
TGCGCCGGCAGCCCGACAGGGGGTCGGGGCACAGATACGCAGTATTTT
>12|TRBJ2-5|NA|NA|TRBV12-3/TRBV12-4
CASSFYWETQYF
TGTGCCAGCAGTTTTTATTGGGAGACCCAGTACTTC
>16|TRBJ1-6|NA|TRBD1|TRBV12-5
CASGFPIRQGQPPLHF
TGTGCTAGTGGTTTCCCCATTAGACAGGGTCAACCACCCCTCCACTTT
>15|TRBJ2-1|NA|NA|TRBV27
CASLRMGASGDEQFF
TGTGCCAGCCTCAGGATGGGGGCTAGCGGCGATGAGCAGTTCTTC
>14|TRBJ1-2|NA|TRBD1|TRBV5-1
CASSLETGGDGYTF
TGTGCCAGCAGCCTAGAGACAGGGGGCGATGGCTACACCTTC
>19|TRBJ2-4|NA|TRBD2|TRBV15
CATSIGLAGDVGTKNIQYF
TGTGCCACCAGCATCGGACTAGCGGGGGATGTGGGAACCAAAAACATTCAGTACTTC
>15|TRBJ2-6|NA|NA|TRBV19
CASSQLLSGANALTF
TGTGCCAGTAGCCAACTGCTGTCTGGGGCCAACGCCCTGACTTTC
>14|TRBJ2-1|NA|NA|TRBV7-9
CASSTTLRDNEQFF
TGTGCCAGCAGCACTACCCTTCGGGACAATGAGCAGTTCTTC
>16|TRBJ2-6|few|TRBD1|TRBV29-1
CSARTGLNSGANVLTF
TGCAGCGCCAGGACAGGGCTGAACTCTGGGGCCAACGTCCTGACTTTC
>14|TRBJ1-2|once|TRBD1|TRBV7-2
CASSLAGRGRGYTF
TGTGCCAGCAGCTTAGCGGGTAGGGGGCGAGGCTACACCTTC
>13|TRBJ1-5|few|NA|TRBV6-6
CASSPPGYQPQHF
TGTGCCAGCAGTCCGCCAGGGTATCAGCCCCAGCATTTT
>17|TRBJ1-2|NA|NA|TRBV6-2/TRBV6-3
CASSYSRNRDRFRGYTF
TGTGCCAGCAGTTACTCACGTAACAGGGACCGGTTTCGTGGCTACACCTTC
>15|TRBJ2-7|NA|TRBD1|TRBV19
CASSITRTGIDEQYF
TGTGCCAGTAGTATTACGAGGACAGGGATTGACGAGCAGTACTTC
>15|TRBJ1-4|few|NA|TRBV3-1
CASSHRRDLNEKLFF
TGTGCCAGCAGCCACCGACGGGACCTTAATGAAAAACTGTTTTTT
>18|TRBJ2-7|few|NA|TRBV29-1
CSVGRGSDWDGGTYEQYF
TGCAGCGTTGGAAGGGGATCCGATTGGGACGGCGGAACCTACGAGCAGTACTTC
>16|TRBJ2-7|few|TRBD1|TRBV20-1
CSARRIPGQSSYEQYF
TGCAGTGCTAGACGAATCCCGGGACAGAGCTCCTACGAGCAGTACTTC
>14|TRBJ2-1|NA|NA|TRBV20-1
CGALGGSAINEQFF
TGCGGTGCCCTAGGGGGATCAGCGATAAATGAGCAGTTCTTC
>21|TRBJ2-7|NA|TRBD2|TRBV29-1
CGVEREGQGSRLAGGPREQYF
TGCGGCGTTGAACGGGAGGGACAGGGAAGCAGACTAGCGGGGGGTCCGCGGGAGCAGTACTTC
>15|TRBJ1-1|NA|TRBD1|TRBV6-6
CASTRTGGVNTEAFF
TGTGCCAGCACCCGGACAGGGGGCGTGAACACTGAAGCTTTCTTT
>16|TRBJ2-7|few|TRBD2|TRBV18
CASSPYVGLARGEQYF
TGTGCCAGCTCACCGTATGTGGGACTAGCTAGAGGCGAGCAGTACTTC
>14|TRBJ2-7|NA|NA|TRBV28
CASSLVNRAHEQYF
TGTGCCAGCAGTTTAGTGAACAGGGCCCACGAGCAGTACTTC
>12|TRBJ2-7|once|NA|TRBV7-8
CASSSGTPEQYF
TGTGCCAGCAGCTCCGGGACACCCGAGCAGTACTTC
>16|TRBJ1-1|NA|NA|TRBV29-1
CSVEEWLGLMNTEAFF
TGCAGCGTTGAAGAGTGGTTGGGACTCATGAACACTGAAGCTTTCTTT